The 31 T cell receptor beta chains below all came from one sample that was sequenced in a study of CD8+CD57+ T cells in acquired aplastic anemia (dated by TCRdb to 2017 to 2018). These reads were obtained on an Illumina HiSeq 2000. TCR beta VDJ combination and CDR3 sequence profiling used genomic DNA as the template. Through fastp at Q25 and MiXCR, TCRdb rebuilt clones from the public reads, retaining in-frame beta chains. Rows with a matching CDR3 protein are joined into one entry that keeps the most common DNA and genes. In all, the sample holds 350,000 to 450,000 distinct CDR3 sequences, and 55% to 70% of those were seen once. The top ten clonotypes cover approximately 3.9% of the sample. Sequencing was carried out using sorted CD4+, CD8+, or CD8+CD57+ T cells (not recorded which) from PBMCs. Every receptor here comes from a human donor in good health, serving as a control.

Many counts were recorded for this clonotype. V is TRBV9 and J is TRBJ1-3, with a tentative D call TRBD1 (5 bases). This CDR3 is built from 17 residues. Germline lookup yields CDR1 SGDLS and CDR2 YYNGEE. Trimming left V 4 bases short and J 0 bases short, with 17 bases between. CDR3 DNA: TGTGCCAGCAGCCTCAGGCCGCAGGGCCACTCTGGAAACACCATATATTTT. It codes for CASSLRPQGHSGNTIYF.

The J gene is TRBJ2-2, the V gene TRBV19, with 7 bases matching TRBD1. The CDR3 length is 15 residues. CDR1 is LNHDA, CDR2 SQIVND, per germline (reference sequence). Losses at the gene ends were 7 bases for V and 6 bases for J; bases not matched to a gene: 11. The CDR3 spells CASKTGLRAAGELFF. The DNA of the CDR3 is TGTGCCAGTAAGACAGGGTTGAGAGCGGCCGGGGAGCTGTTTTTT.

This rearrangement joins TRBV7-9 to TRBJ2-3; D is undetermined. Trimming left V 3 bases short and J 10 bases short, with 23 bases between. The CDR3 is made up of 16 amino acids. Per germline, CDR1 SEHNR and CDR2 FQNEAQ (reference sequence). The CDR3 nucleotides read TGTGCCAGCAGCTTCCCCAAGACCCGCTACACAGAGTCGCAGTATTTT. Translating it yields CASSFPKTRYTESQYF.

The chain has TRBV20-1 and TRBJ1-5; 9 bases fit TRBD1. J was trimmed by 11 bases and V by 5 bases; bases with no gene match: 10. CDR1 is DFQATT and CDR2 is SNEGSKA in the germline V gene (reference sequence). The CDR3 is 13 residues long. In nucleotides, the CDR3 is TGCAGTGCTCGGGACAGGGCATGGGAGACCCAGCATTTT. It translates to CSARDRAWETQHF.

In the case of this clonotype: As the CDR3 is not closed by the conserved phenylalanine or tryptophan, this likely results from a read error. Because the CDR3's place on the DNA is in doubt, the DNA is left out and the CDR3 is given as listed by TCRdb. The chain recombines TRBV7-2 with TRBJ2-1; the table assigns TRBD2, which was not confirmed against the DNA. The CDR3 is 13 amino acids in total, end residues counted. CDR1 and CDR2 (germline): SGHTA, FQGNSA. CDR3 sequence reads: CASSLATGGGLNS.

The chain recombines TRBV12-3 or TRBV12-4 with TRBJ1-6, with 8 positions matching TRBD1. The V and J ends lost 7 bases and 0 bases, in that order; junction bases with no gene match: 8. This CDR3 contains 17 residues. The DNA for the CDR3 is TGTGCCAGCACGCGTGGACAGGGAAGCTCCTATAATTCACCCCTCCACTTT. This encodes CASTRGQGSSYNSPLHF.

The sample holds a few counts of this clonotype. V and J are TRBV15 and TRBJ2-3; no firm D call. The CDR3 totals 13 residues. V gave up 0 bases and J gave up 2 bases, with 3 bases separating them. Germline-derived CDR1 and CDR2 are LNHNV and YYDKDF (reference sequence). The CDR3: CATSRDNTDTQYF. CDR3 coding DNA: TGTGCCACCAGCAGAGATAACACAGATACGCAGTATTTT.

This clonotype was seen a handful of times. CDR3 DNA sequence: TGTGCCATCAGTGAGGGGGATGGTGAAGCTTTCTTT. Its translation: CAISEGDGEAFF. The J gene is TRBJ1-1, the V gene TRBV10-3; no clear D gene. Trimming left V 2 bases short and J 7 bases short, with 8 bases between. Looked up from germline, CDR1 is ENHRY and CDR2 is SYGVKD. This CDR3 is 12 amino acids long.

In the case of this clonotype: A read error may be the cause here, since a much bigger clone is one base away. The chain is built from TRBV10-3 and TRBJ2-5; the match to TRBD2 covers 7 bases. There are 14 residues in the CDR3. The germline gives CDR1 ENHRY, CDR2 SYGVKD. Trimming at V came to 5 bases and at J to 1 base, leaving 4 bases not matched to a gene. For the CDR3, the DNA is TGTGCCATCAGTTCCCTAGCGGTCCAAGAGACCCAGTACTTC. It codes for CAISSLAVQETQYF.

The CDR3 loop reads CASSIPTGGNTIYF. DNA of the CDR3: TGTGCCAGTAGTATTCCCACGGGTGGAAACACCATATATTTT. The rearrangement links TRBV19 to TRBJ1-3; D uncertain. Trimming removed 3 bases from V and 3 bases from J, with 9 bases in between. The CDR3 is made up of 14 amino acids. Germline CDR1 is LNHDA and CDR2 is SQIVND (reference sequence). The complete variable domain, with remaining parts taken from reference TRBV19 and TRBJ1-3, reads DGGITQSPKYLFRKEGQNVTLSCEQNLNHDAMYWYRQDPGQGLRLIYYSQIVNDFQKGDIAEGYSVSREKKESFPLTVTSAQKNPTAFYLCASSIPTGGNTIYFGEGSWLTVV.

As to this clonotype: An end of the junction does not agree with germline; a read error may underlie this. The CDR3 sequence is CASSVTERDTEAFF. The CDR3 DNA is TGTGCCAGCAGTGTAACAGAGCGGGATACTGAAGCTTTCTTT. The genes are TRBV10-3 and TRBJ1-1; no definite D call. Germline V gene data show CDR1 as ENHRY and CDR2 as SYGVKD. The CDR3 length is 14 residues.

Here the CDR3 reads CASNADSSYNQYF. CDR3 sequence (DNA): TGCGCCAGCAACGCGGACAGCTCCTACAACCAGTACTTC. The J gene is TRBJ2-5, the V gene TRBV5-1, with TRBD1 as a possible D gene (6 bases). Germline V lookup: CDR1 SGHRS, CDR2 YFSETQ. This CDR3 spans 13 amino acids. The V gene lost 6 bases and the J gene lost 10 bases, with 19 bases spanning the gap.

The V call is TRBV12-3 or TRBV12-4, the J call TRBJ2-3, with D unresolved. Trimming removed 10 bases from V and 5 bases from J, with 16 bases in between. CDR3 length: 13 residues. The CDR3 reads CATSEVRVDTQYF. The CDR3 bases are TGTGCCACATCCGAGGTAAGGGTAGATACGCAGTATTTT.

CDR3 region: CASIFGDTGNTF. In DNA, the CDR3 is TGTGCCAGCATCTTTGGGGACACGGGCAACACCTTC. The rearrangement joins TRBV5-4 to TRBJ1-2; D possibly corresponds to TRBD1 (6 bases). The ends were cut back, 6 bases at V and 12 bases at J, with 18 bases in the middle. Germline lookup yields CDR1 SGHNT and CDR2 YYREEE (reference sequence). There are 12 residues in the CDR3.

The V and J genes are TRBV30 and TRBJ1-1; tentatively, D is TRBD1 (6 bases). Germline assignment: CDR1 GTSNPN and CDR2 SVGIG (reference sequence). The CDR3 consists of 14 residues. The germline V and J ends were trimmed by 0 bases and 1 base, with 9 bases remaining between them. The CDR3 DNA is TGTGCCTGGAGTGTCGACAGGAGGAACACTGAAGCTTTCTTT. Translating gives CAWSVDRRNTEAFF.

As regards this clonotype: The conserved phenylalanine or tryptophan is not found at the CDR3 terminus, so this likely reflects a read error. V and J are TRBV5-8 and TRBJ2-3; 9 bases align to TRBD2. Per the germline V gene, CDR1 is SGHTS and CDR2 is YDEGEE. This CDR3 is built from 16 residues. With 0 bases clipped from V and 0 bases from J, the junction kept 2 bases outside the gene matches. The CDR3 reads CASSLASGASTDTQYS. The CDR3 region has the DNA TGTGCCAGCAGCTTGGCTAGCGGGGCTAGCACAGATACGCAGTATTCT.

The chain uses TRBV5-4 and TRBJ1-6, with a tentative D call TRBD1 (5 bases). V was pared by 4 bases and J by 6 bases, with 20 bases between. This CDR3 is built from 17 residues. CDR1 and CDR2 (germline): SGHNT, YYREEE (reference sequence). CDR3 loop: CASSPLPLQEGNSPLHF. The DNA for the CDR3 is TGTGCCAGCAGCCCCCTCCCCCTACAGGAGGGTAATTCACCCCTCCACTTT.

The chain links TRBV11-2 to TRBJ2-3, with TRBD2 matching over 9 bases. The CDR3 runs 15 residues. Germline V gene lookup returns CDR1 SGHAT and CDR2 FQNNGV. The ends lost 6 bases at V and 6 bases at J; junction bases unmatched: 10. This chain's CDR3 is CASSIMRGGMDTQYF. CDR3 nucleotides: TGTGCCAGCAGTATAATGCGGGGGGGCATGGATACGCAGTATTTT.

To note about this clonotype: One junction end does not reproduce the germline sequence, and a read error may be involved. The genes are TRBV7-3 and TRBJ2-1; 9 bases are shared with TRBD1. CDR1 is SGHTA, CDR2 FQGTGA, per germline. The CDR3 totals 14 residues. In DNA form, the CDR3 reads TGTGCCAGCAGCCGCACAGGGGGCGACTTCTACGAGCAGTTC. This codes for CASSRTGGDFYEQF.

The rearrangement links TRBV19 to TRBJ1-5, with D unclear. Trimming took 5 bases from V and 4 from J, leaving 6 bases between them. The CDR3 contains 12 residues. The germline CDR1 and CDR2 sequences are LNHDA and SQIVND (reference sequence). CDR3 nucleotides: TGTGCCAGTAGTCCGATGAATCAGCCCCAGCATTTT. Protein product: CASSPMNQPQHF.

The chain has TRBV2 and TRBJ2-2; 8 nucleotides align to TRBD2. The CDR3 is made up of 17 amino acids. The V gene's germline CDR1 is SNHLY and CDR2 FYNNEI. Trimming at V came to 6 bases and at J to 7 bases, leaving 16 bases not matched to a gene. The chain's CDR3 is CASSRFRGGVYNGELFF. The DNA for the CDR3 is TGTGCCAGCAGCCGGTTCCGGGGGGGGGTCTATAACGGGGAGCTGTTTTTT.

The chain recombines TRBV9 with TRBJ2-1; D possibly corresponds to TRBD1 (5 bases). The CDR3 totals 15 residues. The V end was cut by 4 bases, the J end by 5 bases, with 16 bases between. Germline assignment: CDR1 SGDLS and CDR2 YYNGEE. CDR3 sequence (DNA): TGTGCCAGCAGCACCTTTGGGGCGTATCACAATGAGCAGTTCTTC. Protein product: CASSTFGAYHNEQFF.

The gene calls are TRBV7-2 and TRBJ2-2; 7 bases agree with TRBD2. There are 14 residues in the CDR3. Losses at the gene ends were 3 bases for V and 6 bases for J; bases not matched to a gene: 4. CDR1 and CDR2 (germline): SGHTA, FQGNSA. The CDR3 DNA is TGTGCCAGCAGCTTCGAGGGAGGGCCCGGGGAGCTGTTTTTT. Amino acid sequence: CASSFEGGPGELFF.

The chain is built from TRBV2 and TRBJ2-1, with 8 bases that match TRBD1. V trimming: 7 bases; J trimming: 16 bases; junction bases outside the gene matches: 18. CDR1 SNHLY and CDR2 FYNNEI come from the germline V gene. This CDR3 comprises 14 residues. CDR3 DNA: TGTGCCAGCACACCGGACAGGGCTTACGAGCAGTACTTCTTC. It yields the protein CASTPDRAYEQYFF.

The chain combines TRBV11-2 with TRBJ2-7; a weak D match, TRBD2 (5 bases). The CDR3 has 13 amino acids. Germline CDR1 SGHAT, CDR2 FQNNGV. The ends were cut back, 5 bases at V and 6 bases at J, with 14 bases in the middle. CDR3 DNA sequence: TGTGCCAGCAGCCAAGGAACGGGGATCGAGCAGTACTTC. Translating gives CASSQGTGIEQYF.

This clonotype was counted at least ten times. The chain links TRBV7-2 to TRBJ2-3, with 7 bases fitting TRBD2. V was clipped by 4 bases and J by 3 bases; unmatched bases: 10. Germline V gene sequence: CDR1 SGHTA, CDR2 FQGNSA. This CDR3 spans 16 amino acids. The CDR3 DNA reads as TGTGCCAGCAGCTCCAGATCCGGGACTATGACAGATACGCAGTATTTT. This encodes CASSSRSGTMTDTQYF.

V is TRBV9 and J is TRBJ1-6; D not resolved. Trimming took 5 bases from V and 17 from J, leaving 17 bases between them. The germline CDR1 and CDR2 sequences are SGDLS and YYNGEE. CDR3 length: 12 amino acids. The DNA for the CDR3 is TGTGCCAGCAGTACCCCAACTTCACTCGTCCACTTT. This encodes CASSTPTSLVHF. Full variable domain (missing parts from reference TRBV9 and TRBJ1-6): DSGVTQTPKHLITATGQRVTLRCSPRSGDLSVYWYQQSLDQGLQFLIQYYNGEERAKGNILERFSAQQFPDLHSELNLSSLELGDSALYFCASSTPTSLVHFGNGTRLTVT.

Notes on this clonotype: One end of the junction fails to match germline, which may point to a read error. The gene calls are TRBV2 and TRBJ1-1; no clear D gene. The CDR3 loop spans 15 amino acids. Germline assignment: CDR1 SNHLY and CDR2 FYNNEI. The CDR3 nucleotides read TGCGCCAGCAGCCAACATGGTAGTAACAACAGTGAGCTGTTCTTT. This gives the protein CASSQHGSNNSELFF.

Ten or more counts support this clonotype. The genes are TRBV7-3 and TRBJ1-1, with a possible D match to TRBD1 (6 bases). V lost 5 bases to trimming and J lost 1 base, with 14 bases between them. The germline gives CDR1 SGHTA, CDR2 FQGTGA. The CDR3 is 15 residues long. CDR3 sequence: CASSRTRQANTEAFF. The CDR3 coding sequence is TGTGCCAGCAGCAGGACCCGACAGGCGAACACTGAAGCTTTCTTT.

This clonotype has a handful of counts. V usage is TRBV10-3 and J usage is TRBJ2-3; TRBD2 matches 12 bases. Germline CDR1 reads ENHRY; CDR2 reads SYGVKD. CDR3 size: 17 residues. The V segment lost 3 bases and the J segment 2 bases; nucleotides outside the gene matches: 6. The DNA of the CDR3 is TGTGCCATCAGTGACAGGCTAGCGGGGGGGCCCACAGATACGCAGTATTTT. This codes for CAISDRLAGGPTDTQYF.

The V call is TRBV5-5, the J call TRBJ2-5; possible D gene TRBD1, 6 bases. V was clipped by 2 bases and J by 9 bases, with 17 bases between them. Looked up from germline, CDR1 is SGHKS and CDR2 is YYEKEE (reference sequence). The CDR3 extends over 14 amino acids. This CDR3 reads CASSFTGYDQPQYF. The DNA for the CDR3 is TGTGCCAGCAGCTTTACAGGGTACGATCAGCCCCAGTACTTC. The entire variable domain, with the rest obtained from reference TRBV5-5 and TRBJ2-5, is as follows: DAGVTQSPTHLIKTRGQQVTLRCSPISGHKSVSWYQQVLGQGPQFIFQYYEKEERGRGNFPDRFSARQFPNYSSELNVNALLLGDSALYLCASSFTGYDQPQYFGPGTRLLVL.